A selection of T cell receptor beta chains follows, all from one sample in a study of lymphopenia after photon versus proton radiotherapy. Using immunoSEQ multiplex PCR, the repertoire was profiled, and TCRdb retains in-frame clones only, with some absent. The sample yields some 45,000 clones, approximately 83% seen once. The sequences come from peripheral blood, collected from a patient treated with proton-based radiotherapy. The source of these receptors is a woman aged 65 to 85 with pancreatic cancer. Each CDR3 is given with its conserved first and last residue. A D gene is named only where the DNA matches it firmly. A clone size is listed for some rows: how often the clone was seen (once, few, many), or a class if it is expanded.

abundance	v_gene	j_gene	d_gene	CDR3aa	CDR3nt
NA	TRBV5-4	TRBJ2-7	TRBD2	CASSFELAVDEQYF	TGTGCCAGCAGCTTCGAACTAGCGGTCGACGAGCAGTACTTC
once	TRBV29-1	TRBJ1-2	TRBD1	CSVELQGGGYGYTF	TGCAGCGTTGAACTACAGGGGGGCGGGTATGGCTACACCTTC
NA	TRBV9	TRBJ2-7	NA	CASSVAHGDYEQYF	TGTGCCAGCAGCGTAGCCCACGGAGATTACGAGCAGTACTTC
once	TRBV7-2	TRBJ2-5	TRBD2	CASSLGAGGMYQETQYF	TGTGCCAGCAGCTTAGGAGCGGGAGGGATGTACCAAGAGACCCAGTACTTC
NA	TRBV7-3	TRBJ2-3	NA	CASSLRASPDTQYF	TGTGCCAGCAGCTTACGGGCTTCACCAGATACGCAGTATTTT
NA	TRBV7-9	TRBJ2-1	TRBD2	CASSLALAGGFPGNEQFF	TGTGCCAGCAGCTTAGCACTAGCGGGAGGTTTCCCGGGCAATGAGCAGTTCTTC
NA	TRBV6-5	TRBJ2-7	TRBD2	CASSDGLAGVEQYF	TGTGCCAGCAGCGATGGACTAGCGGGAGTAGAGCAGTACTTC
NA	TRBV28	TRBJ2-3	TRBD2	CASSQGLVDPYF	TGTGCCAGCAGTCAGGGACTAGTAGATCCGTATTTT
NA	TRBV5-1	TRBJ2-3	NA	CASSPRREVGAGWTDTQYF	TGCGCCAGCAGCCCCCGGAGGGAAGTTGGGGCCGGTTGGACAGATACGCAGTATTTT
NA	TRBV4-3	TRBJ2-3	NA	CASSQAGEGWTDTQYF	TGCGCCAGCAGCCAAGCAGGGGAGGGTTGGACAGATACGCAGTATTTT
NA	TRBV7-9	TRBJ2-1	TRBD1	CASSLDRALHEQFF	TGTGCCAGCAGCTTGGACAGGGCGTTGCATGAGCAGTTCTTC
NA	TRBV5-1	TRBJ2-1	TRBD2	CASTRTSGPSYNEQFF	TGCGCCAGCACCCGGACTAGCGGGCCTTCCTACAATGAGCAGTTCTTC
NA	TRBV19	TRBJ1-2	TRBD1	CASSIGGTGNYGYTF	TGTGCCAGTAGTATAGGAGGGACAGGGAACTATGGCTACACCTTC
NA	TRBV6-5	TRBJ1-1	TRBD1	CASNSGTGLNTEAFF	TGTGCCAGCAATTCCGGGACAGGGTTGAACACTGAAGCTTTCTTT
NA	TRBV5-1	TRBJ2-2	NA	CASSSHEAGELFF	TGCGCCAGCAGCTCACACGAGGCGGGGGAGCTGTTTTTT
NA	TRBV7-9	TRBJ2-2	TRBD1	CASSQRTGGNTGELFF	TGTGCCAGCAGCCAGAGGACAGGGGGAAACACCGGGGAGCTGTTTTTT
NA	TRBV5-6	TRBJ2-1	TRBD2	CASSLGPSGNNEQFF	TGTGCCAGCAGCTTAGGTCCTAGCGGGAATAATGAGCAGTTCTTC
once	TRBV7-2	TRBJ2-1	TRBD1	CASSEGTGGSGEQFF	TGTGCCAGCAGCGAGGGGACAGGGGGCTCAGGGGAGCAGTTCTTC
few	TRBV7-2	TRBJ1-5	NA	CASSYRDKQPQHF	TGTGCCAGCAGTTACAGGGATAAGCAGCCCCAGCATTTT
NA	TRBV11-2	TRBJ2-3	NA	CASSSYKGVSTDTQYF	TGTGCCAGCAGCTCGTACAAAGGGGTTAGCACAGATACGCAGTATTTT
NA	TRBV19	TRBJ2-1	TRBD1	CASSPRQGLGYNEQFF	TGTGCCAGTAGTCCGAGACAGGGTTTAGGGTACAATGAGCAGTTCTTC
NA	TRBV28	TRBJ1-1	NA	CASSIAGTQNTEAFF	TGTGCCAGCAGTATAGCCGGGACACAGAACACTGAAGCTTTCTTT
few	TRBV6-4	TRBJ2-3	NA	CASSPFSADTQYF	TGTGCCAGCAGCCCCTTTAGCGCAGATACGCAGTATTTT
NA	TRBV5-1	TRBJ2-7	NA	CASSLTTVEQYF	TGCGCCAGCAGCTTGACAACAGTCGAGCAGTACTTC
NA	TRBV2	TRBJ2-1	NA	CASSEAEWQGGEQFF	TGTGCCAGCAGTGAAGCGGAATGGCAGGGCGGAGAGCAGTTCTTC
NA	TRBV18	TRBJ2-3	NA	CASSPPGTDTQYF	TGTGCCAGCTCACCACCCGGCACAGATACGCAGTATTTT
once	TRBV29-1	TRBJ2-1	NA	CSELKRNEQFF	TGCAGCGAACTAAAGAGGAATGAGCAGTTCTTC
NA	TRBV19	TRBJ2-7	TRBD2	CASKREYYEQYF	TGTGCCAGTAAGCGGGAGTATTACGAGCAGTACTTC
NA	TRBV7-2	TRBJ2-7	NA	CASSFSYEQYF	TGTGCCAGCAGTTTCTCCTACGAGCAGTACTTC
NA	TRBV7-7	TRBJ2-5	NA	CASSLNVGRRETQYF	TGTGCTAGCAGCTTAAATGTCGGCAGACGAGAGACCCAGTACTTC
NA	TRBV15	TRBJ2-7	TRBD1	CATGDRVGYEQYF	TGTGCCACCGGGGACAGGGTAGGGTACGAGCAGTACTTC
NA	TRBV19	TRBJ2-1	NA	CASSIWGISYNEQFF	TGTGCCAGTAGTATCTGGGGGATCTCCTACAATGAGCAGTTCTTC
NA	TRBV9	TRBJ1-4	NA	CASSAAHQTAATNEKLFF	TGTGCCAGCAGCGCAGCCCACCAAACAGCTGCAACTAATGAAAAACTGTTTTTT
NA	TRBV28	TRBJ1-5	NA	CASSSPTQGFNQPQHF	TGTGCCAGCAGTTCACCAACACAGGGTTTCAATCAGCCCCAGCATTTT
few	TRBV11-2	TRBJ1-1	NA	CASSFGGPEAFF	TGTGCCAGCAGCTTTGGGGGCCCCGAAGCTTTCTTT
NA	TRBV4-3	TRBJ2-5	TRBD1	CASSPTLTWTGGETQYF	TGCGCCAGCAGCCCGACCTTAACTTGGACAGGGGGAGAGACCCAGTACTTC
NA	TRBV13	TRBJ1-3	NA	CASSPRVNSGNTIYF	TGTGCCAGCAGCCCAAGGGTTAACTCTGGAAACACCATATATTTT
NA	TRBV27	TRBJ2-7	TRBD2	CASSSPLREGVYEQYF	TGTGCCAGCAGTTCTCCCCTGCGGGAGGGTGTCTACGAGCAGTACTTC
NA	TRBV4-2	TRBJ2-1	TRBD1	CASSQDKRQGVYYNEQFF	TGTGCCAGCAGCCAAGACAAGAGACAGGGGGTCTACTACAATGAGCAGTTCTTC
NA	TRBV5-1	TRBJ1-1	NA	CASSFQSNTEAFF	TGCGCCAGCAGCTTTCAAAGTAACACTGAAGCTTTCTTT
NA	TRBV13	TRBJ2-6	NA	CASSLLPSSGANVLTF	TGTGCCAGCAGCTTATTACCGTCCTCTGGGGCCAACGTCCTGACTTTC
NA	TRBV18	TRBJ2-7	NA	CASSPRDFGDEQYF	TGTGCCAGCTCACCCCGGGACTTTGGGGACGAGCAGTACTTC
NA	TRBV18	TRBJ1-1	NA	CASSWRQENTEAFF	TGTGCCAGCTCATGGCGACAGGAGAACACTGAAGCTTTCTTT
NA	TRBV4-3	TRBJ2-3	TRBD2	CASSQDGVAGLTDTQYF	TGCGCCAGCAGCCAAGATGGAGTAGCGGGCTTAACAGATACGCAGTATTTT
once	TRBV7-8	TRBJ2-5	TRBD1	CASSPRDRQETQYF	TGTGCCAGCAGCCCACGGGACAGGCAAGAGACCCAGTACTTC
once	TRBV7-2	TRBJ1-5	NA	CASSPGGGTSVTAQHF	TGTGCCAGCAGCCCGGGAGGAGGGACCTCGGTCACGGCCCAGCATTTT
NA	TRBV5-1	TRBJ2-3	TRBD1	CASSPKPGTGADTQYF	TGCGCCAGCAGCCCGAAACCCGGGACAGGGGCCGATACGCAGTATTTT
NA	TRBV4-3	TRBJ2-3	TRBD2	CASSQDHWTSVGTDTQYF	TGCGCCAGCAGCCAAGATCATTGGACTAGCGTGGGCACAGATACGCAGTATTTT
NA	TRBV6-1	TRBJ2-3	NA	CASKAGSSTDTQYF	TGTGCCAGCAAGGCAGGATCTAGCACAGATACGCAGTATTTT
NA	TRBV6-6	TRBJ1-4	NA	CASSPPSGRANEKLFF	TGTGCCAGCAGCCCGCCTTCGGGGAGGGCTAATGAAAAACTGTTTTTT
few	TRBV5-1	TRBJ1-1	NA	CASSLDGGIAFF	TGCGCCAGCAGCTTGGATGGGGGTATAGCTTTCTTT
NA	TRBV5-1	TRBJ2-6	NA	CASFPYLQGISGANVLTF	TGCGCCAGCTTCCCCTATTTGCAAGGGATCTCTGGGGCCAACGTCCTGACTTTC
NA	TRBV5-1	TRBJ2-5	NA	CASSLGSDQETQYF	TGCGCCAGCAGCTTGGGGTCAGACCAAGAGACCCAGTACTTC
NA	TRBV28	TRBJ1-1	NA	CASSLIGGTEAFF	TGTGCCAGCAGTCTGATAGGGGGCACTGAAGCTTTCTTT
once	TRBV30	TRBJ2-5	NA	CAWTIRGGGQETQYF	TGTGCCTGGACCATCAGGGGAGGGGGCCAAGAGACCCAGTACTTC
NA	TRBV9	TRBJ1-3	NA	CASSVQGAGNTIYF	TGTGCCAGCAGCGTCCAGGGAGCTGGAAACACCATATATTTT
NA	TRBV28	TRBJ2-7	NA	CASSIDSSYEQYF	TGTGCCAGCAGTATCGACAGCTCCTACGAGCAGTACTTC
NA	TRBV2	TRBJ1-1	NA	CASAPLGVGTEAFF	TGTGCCAGCGCACCCCTAGGAGTGGGTACTGAAGCTTTCTTT
NA	TRBV9	TRBJ2-5	NA	CASSVGVAAAQETQYF	TGTGCCAGCAGCGTAGGGGTTGCGGCGGCACAAGAGACCCAGTACTTC
NA	TRBV12-2	TRBJ2-7	NA	CASRLAGHPGAYEQYF	TGTGCAAGTCGCTTAGCGGGCCACCCCGGGGCCTACGAGCAGTACTTC